This TCR beta chain was recorded in a study of cytomegalovirus exposure and HLA in healthy donors (dated by TCRdb to about 2017). Turning to the overall study: An earlier analysis of several hundred of the donors reported 250 to 300 Gb of sequence data and approximately 110 million unique TCR beta sequences from about 180 million T cells. Around 300 gigabases of sequencing data and tens of millions of unique TCR sequences were included in an early release covering over 600 HLA-typed donors. Of the 300 to 450 genotyped donors, more than 75% were placed in the genetic ancestry cluster associated with self-reported Caucasian donors. The study aimed to test whether signatures of past pathogen exposure could be identified by cataloging public T cell receptors. The study used immunosequencing to profile the T cell repertoires of some 600 subjects and linked those repertoires to cytomegalovirus serostatus. In addition to the first cohort of around 670 subjects, a separate validation cohort of some 120 different subjects was used. To predict cytomegalovirus infection status, the study brought together high-throughput TCR immunosequencing, statistical association of individual TCRs with disease status, and machine learning. In a later analysis, previously published TCR beta repertoires from 670 or so donors were re-analyzed and high-resolution HLA genotyping was added so that TCR occurrence patterns could be studied. Rather than using new phenotypic data, the later analysis identified candidate immune exposures from TCR beta sequences and from how often those sequences occurred across donors. An earlier analysis of 500 to 650 of the donors applied high-throughput TCR beta sequencing to assess whether each TCR beta V gene segment acted as functional or pseudogenic. Alongside the repertoire data, information on donor age, sex, ethnicity and CMV serostatus was compiled. A later genetic analysis used genome-wide SNP genotypes for about 60% of the 666 donors, treating that subset as a discovery cohort. Every repertoire in the discovery cohort had been generated on one and the same sequencing platform. Class I and class II HLA loci were covered by the typing at four-digit resolution. The number of donors typed differed by locus, with roughly 620-640 for A, B, C, DRB1 and DQB1, 522 for DQA1, approximately 570 for DPA1, and approximately 470 for DPB1. About five DR-DQ haplotypes were treated as single units for association and clustering because of strong linkage in the cohort. Among about 400 genotyped donors of the cohort, an average of around 240,000 unique TCR beta nucleotide sequences was sequenced per donor, of which about 19% were non-productive. Results the study describes overall, beyond this receptor: A later analysis associated about 17,000 TCR beta sequences with specific HLA alleles at a false discovery rate of 0.05. HLA typing was unavailable for some donors at each locus, so association tests used only the typed subset. Presence/absence analyses assumed roughly uniform sequencing depth across donors, an assumption that may not hold. The authors suggested that the approach could potentially be generalized to other disease states and immunological phenotypes. In vitro tests confirmed that three of the cytomegalovirus-associated TCR beta chains recognize cytomegalovirus antigens. Assigning TCR associations to individual alleles was difficult when HLA alleles, especially DR and DQ, strongly co-occurred. Most CMV-associated TCR beta chains appeared to be HLA-restricted in a later analysis, and the HLA associations seemed to be driven largely by CMV exposure. In an earlier analysis of approximately 600 of the donors, most TCR beta V segments were observed in productive rearrangements about 90% or about 30% of the time, broadly matching IMGT annotations. In a later analysis, the rate of TCR association differed among HLA loci, with DRB1 alleles having the most associated TCRs and HLA-C alleles having the fewest. In a later genetic analysis, a missense DCLRE1C variant was associated with V-gene and J-gene trimming of TCR beta chains, and the association was replicated in an independent cohort. In the study, roughly 160 TCR beta chains were listed as associated with cytomegalovirus. A further reported finding was that TCR beta sequences accurately predicted the HLA-A and HLA-B alleles for most subjects in the first cohort. Because counts were too low, seventeen rarely observed V segments, including chromosome 9 orphons, were excluded from the earlier analysis of a few hundred of the donors. In a later analysis, HLA-associated TCR beta chains showed more clonal expansion and lower generation probabilities than non-associated chains that were equally common. In a later analysis, several top co-occurrence clusters were reported to appear linked to parvovirus B19, influenza, CMV and Epstein-Barr virus. Linkage disequilibrium might explain the correlated functional status among segregating V segments, but an unknown experimental factor could not be ruled out. The only immune exposure information available for the cohort was CMV serostatus. The classifier was reported to diagnose cytomegalovirus status with high specificity and sensitivity in both the original cohort and the validation cohort. Some IMGT-functional V segments, including TRBV6-2 and TRBV6-3, could not be told apart with the 87-base-pair reads, so those segments were excluded. While some public TCRs were present in many individuals, most TCR sequences turned up only very rarely across donors. The cohort was sequenced for TCR beta chains only, and without alpha or paired-chain data the features that could be detected were limited. According to a later genetic analysis, donors in an Asian-associated ancestry cluster had fewer N-insertions in productive TCRs than the approximately 630-donor mean. A cluster of highly shared sequence variants was judged likely to be a technical artifact of the sequencing pipeline.

CDR1 MDHEN and CDR2 SYDVKM were looked up in the germline V gene. V is cut by 6 bases and J by 5 bases, and the space between the germline ends is 16 bases. CDR3 length: 14 amino acids, cysteine to phenylalanine. Only the CDR3 DNA is retained, 42 bases long and in frame from the first base. Receptor libraries were prepared by the immunoSEQ multiplex PCR assay. For the multiplex PCR, a mixture combining 60 forward primers for TCR Vbeta segments and 13 reverse primers for TCR Jbeta segments was used. A multiplex PCR assay on genomic DNA amplified the CDR3 region of rearranged TCR beta genes. On the Illumina HiSeq System, the amplified TCR beta libraries were sequenced as 87-base-pair reads. Regarding the original processing steps: A later analysis tallied 75 million to 95 million unique TCR beta chains across the 550 to 850 repertoires, and about 10 million of those chains were shared by two or more donors. Raw reads were error-corrected and collapsed into unique sequences with a nearest-neighbor algorithm that merged closely related sequences to remove PCR and sequencing errors. CDR3 sequences were aligned to IMGT reference sequences to assign V, D and J gene segments. For a sequence to be retained, at least a six-nucleotide match to both a V gene segment and a J gene segment was required. A rearrangement counted as productive if the CDR3 had no stop codons and remained in frame with V and J, and every other rearrangement counted as non-productive. CDR3 was defined according to IMGT convention as the region running from the second conserved V-encoded cysteine to the conserved J-encoded phenylalanine. In an earlier analysis of around 540 of the donors, sequences lacking an unambiguous match to a single V gene segment were excluded. An earlier analysis of 587 of the donors called V segments functional above 56.7% productive rearrangements and segregating when the between-donor standard deviation exceeded 5%. A statistical classification framework was developed to diagnose cytomegalovirus status using the catalog of TCR beta chain sequences. In a later analysis, V and J genes were assigned by comparing TCR nucleotide sequences against IMGT/GENE-DB human TR gene sequences. The TCRdist pipeline was used in a later analysis to assign CDR3 sequences and most-parsimonious VDJ recombination scenarios. In a later analysis, each TCR beta chain was defined by its CDR3 amino acid sequence together with its V-gene family, and reads lacking a unique V-gene family were excluded. As a way to deal with suspected cross-contamination and a sequencing artifact, a later analysis dropped under 600 nucleotide sequences that were highly shared and had low generation probability. A later analysis calculated a clonal expansion index for each public chain from normalized within-repertoire ranks of inferred template counts. Generation probabilities in a later analysis came from a VDJ recombination model fitted to out-of-frame rearrangements, and those results were checked against IGoR. In a later analysis, hypergeometric tests were used to score TCR-TCR, TCR-HLA and TCR-CMV co-occurrence, with a repertoire-size bias correction applied to TCR pairs. To estimate false discovery rates, a later analysis permuted the HLA or CMV assignments 20 times. In a later analysis, co-occurring TCRs were grouped using DBSCAN, and TCRdist sequence similarity was added for clustering within HLA-allele-positive subsets. Repertoires with fewer than 30,000 or more than 120,000 public chains were left out of co-occurrence clustering, as were four to six repertoires with anomalous nucleotide sharing. The clones in this table, taken by TCRdb from immuneACCESS, are in-frame only. Not every clone is retained; where verified, under half of the shortfall comes from an unresolved V gene, and the cause of the rest is unknown. The DNA was the basis for D and trimming; V, J and clone size are from that table. The sample records 85,000 to 90,000 clones, around 76% of which are singletons. The top ten hold 10% of the sample.

This clone was observed once. What this receptor recognizes is not known. Per-base quality was not reported, and no clone a single base away is much larger than it. In total, 600 or so healthy bone marrow donors made up the cohort. Cohort members were all nominally healthy when sampled, although unrecorded immune exposures were likely present. The donor was CMV seropositive and belonged to the group of some 290 seropositive cohort members. A peripheral blood sample was collected from each donor, and TCR beta sequencing was performed on peripheral blood mononuclear cells. Genomic DNA extraction from the blood cell samples was performed with the Qiagen DNeasy Blood Extraction Kit.

The chain was built from TRBV28 and TRBJ1-2, and TRBD1 may be the D gene, going by 6 matching bases. Sample: PBMCs. This sequence was found in a man aged 25-45 years in good health and CMV-seropositive. The CDR3 is CASRIEGVGYGYTF. The nucleotide sequence is TGTGCCAGCAGGATCGAGGGGGTGGGGTATGGCTACACCTTC.